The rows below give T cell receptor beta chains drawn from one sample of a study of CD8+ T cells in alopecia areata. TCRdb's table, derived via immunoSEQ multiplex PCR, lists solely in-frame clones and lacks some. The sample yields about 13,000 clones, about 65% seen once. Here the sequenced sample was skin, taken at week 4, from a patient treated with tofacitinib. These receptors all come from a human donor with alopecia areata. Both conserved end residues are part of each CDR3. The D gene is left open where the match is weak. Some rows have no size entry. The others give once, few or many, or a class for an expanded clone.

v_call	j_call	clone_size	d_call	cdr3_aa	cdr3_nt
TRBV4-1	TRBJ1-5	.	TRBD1	CASSPGTGVTQPQHF	TGCGCCAGCAGCCCCGGGACAGGGGTAACTCAGCCCCAGCATTTT
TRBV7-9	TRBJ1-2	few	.	CASSQEGPSGYTF	TGTGCCAGCAGCCAAGAGGGACCAAGCGGCTACACCTTC
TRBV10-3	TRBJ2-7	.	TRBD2	CAISGGTSGYEQYF	TGTGCCATCAGTGGGGGAACTAGCGGCTACGAGCAGTACTTC
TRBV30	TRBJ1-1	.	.	CARKEVAGGEAFF	TGTGCCCGCAAGGAGGTAGCGGGGGGCGAAGCTTTCTTT
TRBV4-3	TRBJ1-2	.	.	CASSQSWGIGGYTF	TGCGCCAGCAGCCAGTCGTGGGGGATCGGTGGCTACACCTTC
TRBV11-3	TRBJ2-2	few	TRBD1	CASSSGTANTGELFF	TGTGCCAGCAGCTCTGGGACAGCGAACACCGGGGAGCTGTTTTTT
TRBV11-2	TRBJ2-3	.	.	CASSLAGAPPGDTQYF	TGTGCCAGCAGCTTAGCGGGGGCCCCACCGGGTGATACGCAGTATTTT
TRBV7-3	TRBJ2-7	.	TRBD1	CASSLGQGSPYEQYF	TGTGCCAGCAGCCTCGGACAGGGATCACCCTACGAGCAGTACTTC
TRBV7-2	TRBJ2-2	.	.	CASRYLPGELFF	TGTGCCAGCAGATACTTGCCCGGGGAGCTGTTTTTT
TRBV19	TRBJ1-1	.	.	CASSPSPSRSRDTEAFF	TGTGCCAGTAGTCCCTCACCAAGTAGGAGCAGGGACACTGAAGCTTTCTTT
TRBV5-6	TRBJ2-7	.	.	CASSLGPLREQYF	TGTGCCAGCAGCCTCGGGCCTCTCCGGGAGCAGTACTTC
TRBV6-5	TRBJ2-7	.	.	CASFQFEGEQYF	TGTGCCAGCTTTCAATTTGAGGGCGAGCAGTACTTC
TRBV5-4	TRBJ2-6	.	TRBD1	CASSQGTGTSSSGANVLTF	TGTGCCAGCAGCCAAGGGACAGGGACGAGCTCCTCTGGGGCCAACGTCCTGACTTTC
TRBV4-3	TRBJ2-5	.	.	CASSQALAVETQYF	TGCGCCAGCAGCCAAGCCCTAGCTGTGGAGACCCAGTACTTC
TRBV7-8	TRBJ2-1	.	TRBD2	CASSPRGSGGANEQFF	TGTGCCAGCAGCCCCCGGGGTAGCGGGGGGGCCAATGAGCAGTTCTTC
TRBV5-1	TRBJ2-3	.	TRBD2	CASSPSRTSGGTDTQYF	TGCGCCAGCAGCCCTTCAAGGACTAGCGGGGGCACAGATACGCAGTATTTT
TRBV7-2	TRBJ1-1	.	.	CASSLGARHEGTEAFF	TGTGCCAGCAGCTTAGGCGCGCGGCACGAGGGCACTGAAGCTTTCTTT
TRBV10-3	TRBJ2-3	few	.	CAISESGLGVTDTQYF	TGTGCCATCAGTGAGTCTGGGCTGGGGGTCACAGATACGCAGTATTTT
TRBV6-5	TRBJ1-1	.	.	CASSYTSGPTEAFF	TGTGCCAGCAGTTACACCTCGGGGCCTACTGAAGCTTTCTTT
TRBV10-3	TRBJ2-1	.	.	CAISPDRYNEQFF	TGTGCCATCAGCCCGGACAGATACAATGAGCAGTTCTTC
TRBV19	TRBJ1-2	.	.	CASSIGVLHYGYTF	TGTGCCAGTAGTATCGGGGTCCTACACTATGGCTACACCTTC
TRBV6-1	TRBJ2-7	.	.	CALIGVYEQYF	TGTGCCTTAATCGGGGTTTACGAGCAGTACTTC
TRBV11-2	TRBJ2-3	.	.	CASSLDWAITDTQYF	TGTGCCAGCAGCTTAGATTGGGCCATCACAGATACGCAGTATTTT
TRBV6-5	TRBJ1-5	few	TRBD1	CASMRIRGMQQPQHF	TGTGCCAGCATGAGAATCAGGGGGATGCAACAGCCCCAGCATTTT
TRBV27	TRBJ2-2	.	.	CASSLSGTAGELFF	TGTGCCAGCAGTTTATCGGGGACGGCTGGGGAGCTGTTTTTT
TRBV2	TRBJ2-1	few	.	CASRKQGMGLAEQFF	TGTGCCAGCAGGAAACAGGGTATGGGATTGGCTGAGCAGTTCTTC
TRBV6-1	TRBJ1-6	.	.	CASGGLNYNSPLHF	TGTGCCAGCGGGGGACTAAACTATAATTCACCCCTCCACTTT
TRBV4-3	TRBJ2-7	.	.	CASSHGDSYEQYF	TGCGCCAGCAGCCACGGCGACAGCTACGAGCAGTACTTC
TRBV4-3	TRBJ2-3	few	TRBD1	CASSWGTGPSTDTQYF	TGCGCCAGCAGCTGGGGGACAGGTCCTAGCACAGATACGCAGTATTTT
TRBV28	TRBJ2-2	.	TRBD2	CASRTSQTTGELFF	TGTGCCAGCAGGACTAGCCAAACGACCGGGGAGCTGTTTTTT
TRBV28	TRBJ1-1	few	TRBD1	CASSTTGTGRTEAFF	TGTGCCAGCAGCACCACCGGGACAGGGCGCACTGAAGCTTTCTTT
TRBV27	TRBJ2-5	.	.	CASSAHTGRETQYF	TGTGCCAGCAGTGCTCATACAGGGAGGGAGACCCAGTACTTC
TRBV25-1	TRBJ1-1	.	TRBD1	CASSEYEDRVNTEAFF	TGTGCCAGCAGTGAATATGAGGACAGGGTGAACACTGAAGCTTTCTTT
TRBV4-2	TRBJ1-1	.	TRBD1	CASTTGEEGEAFF	TGTGCCAGCACCACAGGGGAAGAAGGTGAAGCTTTCTTT